The clone carrying this T cell receptor beta chain was seen ten or more times. Its target is not known. The sample originates from a study of CD8 T cells in ankylosing spondylitis. General observations from the study: Characteristic of ankylosing spondylitis blood, it appeared, was a TCR beta motif comprising several highly homologous variants. As reported, disease-linked clones showed significant enrichment in matched ankylosing spondylitis synovial fluid. A CD8+ phenotype characterized the disease-linked clones, which were relatively rare in peripheral blood.

The CDR3 runs 15 residues. V lost 6 bases to trimming and J lost 7 bases; unmatched junction nucleotides: 12. Germline values: CDR1 SNHLY, CDR2 FYNNEI. Preparation of TCR beta libraries was done by quantitative 5'-RACE with molecular barcodes. TCRdb re-called the 5' RACE reads with MiXCR, one entry per CDR3 protein. Among roughly 440,000 distinct CDR3 sequences listed, roughly a sixth were seen once. This chain uses TRBV2 with TRBJ2-1, with 7 bases fitting TRBD2. The sequenced sample consisted of blood, either unsorted or a sorted T cell fraction (not recorded which). The sequence derives from a male donor with ankylosing spondylitis. The CDR3 here is CASRALAGVGNEQFF. Written as DNA, the CDR3 is TGTGCCAGCAGGGCCCTCGCGGGAGTCGGAAATGAGCAGTTCTTC.